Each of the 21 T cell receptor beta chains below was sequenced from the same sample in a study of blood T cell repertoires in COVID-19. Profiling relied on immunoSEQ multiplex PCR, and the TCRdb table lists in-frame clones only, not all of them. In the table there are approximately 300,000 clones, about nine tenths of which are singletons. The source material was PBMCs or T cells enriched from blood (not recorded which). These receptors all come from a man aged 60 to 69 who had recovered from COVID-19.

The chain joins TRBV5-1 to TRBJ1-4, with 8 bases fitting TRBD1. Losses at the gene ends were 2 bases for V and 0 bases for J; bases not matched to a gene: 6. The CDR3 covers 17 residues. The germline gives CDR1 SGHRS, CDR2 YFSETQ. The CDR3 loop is CASSLYGQGSTNEKLFF. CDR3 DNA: TGCGCCAGCAGCTTATATGGACAGGGTTCAACTAATGAAAAACTGTTTTTT.

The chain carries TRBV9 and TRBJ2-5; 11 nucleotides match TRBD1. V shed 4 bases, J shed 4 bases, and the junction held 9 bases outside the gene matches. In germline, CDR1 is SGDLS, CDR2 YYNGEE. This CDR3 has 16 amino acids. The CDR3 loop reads CASSPGQGARRETQYF. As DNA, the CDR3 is TGTGCCAGCAGCCCAGGACAGGGGGCGCGGAGAGAGACCCAGTACTTC.

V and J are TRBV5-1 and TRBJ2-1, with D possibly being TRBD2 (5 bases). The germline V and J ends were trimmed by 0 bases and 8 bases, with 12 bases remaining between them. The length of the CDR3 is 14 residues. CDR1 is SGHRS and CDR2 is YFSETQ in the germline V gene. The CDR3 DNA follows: TGCGCCAGCAGCTTGGGGTCTAGCAACGATGAGCAGTTCTTC. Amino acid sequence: CASSLGSSNDEQFF.

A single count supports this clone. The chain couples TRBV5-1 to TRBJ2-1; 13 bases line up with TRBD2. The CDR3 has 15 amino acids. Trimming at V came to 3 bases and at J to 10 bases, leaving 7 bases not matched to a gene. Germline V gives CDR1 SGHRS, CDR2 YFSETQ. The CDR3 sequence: CASSSSGLAGVEQFF. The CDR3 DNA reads TGCGCCAGCAGCTCTTCCGGACTAGCGGGAGTAGAGCAGTTCTTC.

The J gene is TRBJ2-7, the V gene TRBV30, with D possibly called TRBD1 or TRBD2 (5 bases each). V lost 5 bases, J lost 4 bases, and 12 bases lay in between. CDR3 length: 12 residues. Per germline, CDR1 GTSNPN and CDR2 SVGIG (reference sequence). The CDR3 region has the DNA TGTGCCTGGGGAGAGGGGCCGTACGAGCAGTACTTC. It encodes CAWGEGPYEQYF. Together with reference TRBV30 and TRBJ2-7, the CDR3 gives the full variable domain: SQTIHQWPATLVQPVGSPLSLECTVEGTSNPNLYWYRQAAGRGLQLLFYSVGIGQISSEVPQNLSASRPQDRQFILSSKKLLLSDSGFYLCAWGEGPYEQYFGPGTRLTVT.

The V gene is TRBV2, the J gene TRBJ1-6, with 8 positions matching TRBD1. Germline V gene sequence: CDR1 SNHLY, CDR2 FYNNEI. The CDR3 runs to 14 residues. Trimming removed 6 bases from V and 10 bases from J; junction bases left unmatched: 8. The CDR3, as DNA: TGTGCCAGCAGCCGCCGGGACAGGTCGTCACCCCTCCACTTT. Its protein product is CASSRRDRSSPLHF.

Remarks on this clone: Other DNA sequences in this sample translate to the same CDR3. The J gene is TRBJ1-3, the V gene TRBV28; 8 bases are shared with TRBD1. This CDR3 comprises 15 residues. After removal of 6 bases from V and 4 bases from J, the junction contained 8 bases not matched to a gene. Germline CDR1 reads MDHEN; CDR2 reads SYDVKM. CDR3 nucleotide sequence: TGTGCCAGCAGCCGCGACAGGGGCCTAGGAAACACCATATATTTT. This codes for CASSRDRGLGNTIYF.

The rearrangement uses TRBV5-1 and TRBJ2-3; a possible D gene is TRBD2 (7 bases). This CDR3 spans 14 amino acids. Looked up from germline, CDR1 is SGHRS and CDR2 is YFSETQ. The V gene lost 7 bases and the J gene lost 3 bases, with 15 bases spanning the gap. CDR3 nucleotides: TGCGCCAGCTTCGCGGGGGCTTTAACAGATACGCAGTATTTT. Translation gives CASFAGALTDTQYF.

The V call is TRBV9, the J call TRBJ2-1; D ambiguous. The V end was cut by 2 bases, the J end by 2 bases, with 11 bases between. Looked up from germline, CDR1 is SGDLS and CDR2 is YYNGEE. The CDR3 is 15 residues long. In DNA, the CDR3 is TGTGCCAGCAGCGTTGGTGAGAAAACCTACAATGAGCAGTTCTTC. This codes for CASSVGEKTYNEQFF.

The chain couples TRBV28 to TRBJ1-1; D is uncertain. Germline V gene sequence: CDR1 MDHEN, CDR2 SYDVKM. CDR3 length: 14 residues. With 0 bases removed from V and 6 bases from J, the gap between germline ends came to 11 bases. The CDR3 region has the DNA TGTGCCAGCAGTTTATGGTTGAAGGGAGCTGAAGCTTTCTTT. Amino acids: CASSLWLKGAEAFF.

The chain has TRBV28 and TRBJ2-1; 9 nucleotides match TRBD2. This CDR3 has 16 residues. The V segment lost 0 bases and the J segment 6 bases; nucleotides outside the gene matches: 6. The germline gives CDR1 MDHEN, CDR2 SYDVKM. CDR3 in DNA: TGTGCCAGCAGTTTATGGTCTAGCGGGAAATCCAATGAGCAGTTCTTC. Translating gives CASSLWSSGKSNEQFF.

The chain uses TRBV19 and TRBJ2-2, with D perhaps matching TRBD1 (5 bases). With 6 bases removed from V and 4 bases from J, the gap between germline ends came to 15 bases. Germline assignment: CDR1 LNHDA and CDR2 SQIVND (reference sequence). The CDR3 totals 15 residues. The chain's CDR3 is CASSLGPMGTGELFF. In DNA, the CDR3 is TGTGCCAGTAGCCTGGGGCCCATGGGCACCGGGGAGCTGTTTTTT.

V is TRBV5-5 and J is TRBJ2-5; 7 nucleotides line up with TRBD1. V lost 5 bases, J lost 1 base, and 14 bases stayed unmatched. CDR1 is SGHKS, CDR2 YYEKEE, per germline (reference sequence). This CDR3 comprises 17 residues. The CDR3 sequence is CASSYAPGQPTQETQYF. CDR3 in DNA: TGTGCCAGCAGTTATGCCCCGGGACAGCCGACCCAAGAGACCCAGTACTTC.

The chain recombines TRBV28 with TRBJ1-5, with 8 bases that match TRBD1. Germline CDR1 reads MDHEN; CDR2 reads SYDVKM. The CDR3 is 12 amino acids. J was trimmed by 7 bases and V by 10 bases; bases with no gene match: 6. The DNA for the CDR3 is TGTGCCAACCAGGGGGCGGGACAGCCCCAGCATTTT. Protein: CANQGAGQPQHF.

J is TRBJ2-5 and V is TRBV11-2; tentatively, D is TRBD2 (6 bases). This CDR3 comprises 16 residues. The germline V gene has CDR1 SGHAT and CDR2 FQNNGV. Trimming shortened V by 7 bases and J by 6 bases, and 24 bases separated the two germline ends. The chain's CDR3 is CASTMTHGGVLKTQYF. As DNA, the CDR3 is TGTGCCAGCACCATGACCCACGGAGGGGTCTTAAAGACCCAGTACTTC.

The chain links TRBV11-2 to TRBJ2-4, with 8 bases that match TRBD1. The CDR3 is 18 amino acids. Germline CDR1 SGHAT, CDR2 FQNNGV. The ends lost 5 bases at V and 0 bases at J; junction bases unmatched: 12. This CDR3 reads CASSPWDRTQLAKNIQYF. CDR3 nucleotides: TGTGCCAGCAGCCCCTGGGACAGGACTCAACTAGCCAAAAACATTCAGTACTTC.

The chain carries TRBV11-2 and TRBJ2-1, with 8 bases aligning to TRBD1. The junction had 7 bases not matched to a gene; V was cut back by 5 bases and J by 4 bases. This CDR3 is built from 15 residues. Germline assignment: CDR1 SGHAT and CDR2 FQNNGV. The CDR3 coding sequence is TGTGCCAGCAGCCTCACGGGACAGGCTTACAATGAGCAGTTCTTC. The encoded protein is CASSLTGQAYNEQFF.

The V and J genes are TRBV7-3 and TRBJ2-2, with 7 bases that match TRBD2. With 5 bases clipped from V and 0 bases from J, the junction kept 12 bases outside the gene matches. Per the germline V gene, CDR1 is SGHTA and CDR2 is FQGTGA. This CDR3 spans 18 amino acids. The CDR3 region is CASSTRLGEGSNTGELFF. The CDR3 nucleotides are TGTGCCAGCAGCACGCGTCTTGGGGAGGGATCGAACACCGGGGAGCTGTTTTTT.

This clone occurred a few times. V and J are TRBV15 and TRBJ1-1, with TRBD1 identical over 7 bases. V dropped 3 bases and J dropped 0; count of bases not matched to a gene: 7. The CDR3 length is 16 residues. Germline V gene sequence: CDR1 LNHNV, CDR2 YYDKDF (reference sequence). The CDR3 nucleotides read TGTGCCACCAGCAGGAGGGACAGCAGAATGAACACTGAAGCTTTCTTT. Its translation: CATSRRDSRMNTEAFF.

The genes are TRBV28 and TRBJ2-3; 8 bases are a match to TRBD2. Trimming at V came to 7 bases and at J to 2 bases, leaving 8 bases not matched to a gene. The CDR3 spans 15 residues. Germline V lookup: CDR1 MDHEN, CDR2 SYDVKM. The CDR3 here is CASTPTSGYTDTQYF. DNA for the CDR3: TGTGCCAGCACCCCCACTAGCGGATACACAGATACGCAGTATTTT.

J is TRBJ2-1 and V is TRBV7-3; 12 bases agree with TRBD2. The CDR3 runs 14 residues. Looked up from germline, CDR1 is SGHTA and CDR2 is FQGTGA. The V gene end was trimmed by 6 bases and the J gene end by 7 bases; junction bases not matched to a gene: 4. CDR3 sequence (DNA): TGTGCCAGCAGGAGGACTAGCGGGATGAATGAGCAGTTCTTC. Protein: CASRRTSGMNEQFF.